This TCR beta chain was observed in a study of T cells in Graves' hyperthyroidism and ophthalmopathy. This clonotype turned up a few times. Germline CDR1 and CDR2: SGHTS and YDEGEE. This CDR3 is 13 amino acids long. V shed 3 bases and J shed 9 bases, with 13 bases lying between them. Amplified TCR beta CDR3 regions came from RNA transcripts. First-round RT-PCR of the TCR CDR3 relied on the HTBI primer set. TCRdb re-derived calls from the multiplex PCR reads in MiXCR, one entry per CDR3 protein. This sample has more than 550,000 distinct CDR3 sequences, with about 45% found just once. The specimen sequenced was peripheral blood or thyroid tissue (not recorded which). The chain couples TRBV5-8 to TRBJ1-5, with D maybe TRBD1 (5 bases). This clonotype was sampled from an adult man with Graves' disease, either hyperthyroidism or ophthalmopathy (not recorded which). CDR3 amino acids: CASSSDTNGPQHF. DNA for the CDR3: TGTGCCAGCAGCTCGGACACTAACGGGCCCCAGCATTTT.